This TCR beta chain was identified in a study of regulatory T cells in long-lasting Graves disease. Sequencing libraries for TCR beta were prepared with iRepertoire HTBI primers and Arm-PCR of CDR3 regions. TCRdb used MiXCR to reprocess the multiplex PCR reads, holding one entry per CDR3 protein. The sample consists of about 540,000 distinct CDR3 sequences, approximately 12% of them appearing once. The time point was: newly diagnosed GD, antithyroid drugs for less than 3 months. Researchers made the TCR library from RNA that was extracted from PBMCs. Germline V gene data show CDR1 as MNHNS and CDR2 as SASEGT. The CDR3 contains 17 residues. The V segment lost 3 bases and the J segment 2 bases; nucleotides outside the gene matches: 7. This clonotype was recorded many times. These data were also reused for a study on T cells in Graves' hyperthyroidism and ophthalmopathy. This second study notes: In making diagnoses, clinical symptoms, serum thyroxine and TRAb, thyroid ultrasound and orbital computed tomography were all used. First-round RT-PCR targeting the TCR CDR3 was performed with the HTBI primer set. Clonotypes that were expanded in thyroid above 0.001 mostly appeared in blood too. Progression to ophthalmopathy was predicted a median of 6.5 months early.

The genes are TRBV6-1 and TRBJ2-3, with 11 bases aligning to TRBD2. The sample in question was peripheral blood mononuclear cells (PBMCs), obtained at new diagnosis, from a patient treated with antithyroid drugs. The sequence came from a man aged 25-45 years with Graves disease. CDR3 amino acids: CASSEIIAGGITDTQYF. CDR3 nucleotide sequence: TGTGCCAGCAGTGAGATAATAGCGGGAGGGATCACAGATACGCAGTATTTT.